Presented here are 9 T cell receptor beta chains from one specimen sequenced in a study of blood T cell repertoires in COVID-19 (dated by TCRdb to the early 2020s). Preparation of the library involved the immunoSEQ multiplex PCR assay. TCRdb took over this immuneACCESS table, retaining in-frame rearrangements with V and J assigned. Such tables are incomplete; in checked studies, under half of the missing clones stem from an unresolved V gene, and the remainder is unexplained. The sample data list about 410,000 clones, and less than 95% of these were observed just once. About 0.6% of the sample is held by the ten biggest clonotypes. What was sequenced was PBMCs or T cells enriched from blood (not recorded which). Source of these receptors: a young man who had recovered from COVID-19.

The CDR3 DNA sequence: TGTGCCACCTCGGGACAGGGACGCGGCTACACCTTC. This codes for CATSGQGRGYTF. The chain employs TRBV5-4 and TRBJ1-2; TRBD1 aligns across 9 bases. Germline CDR1 reads SGHNT; CDR2 reads YYREEE (reference sequence). V lost 9 bases and J lost 8; bases outside the gene matches: 8. There are 12 residues in the CDR3. Looking up the rest from reference TRBV5-4 and TRBJ1-2 gives the full variable domain: ETGVTQSPTHLIKTRGQQVTLRCSSQSGHNTVSWYQQALGQGPQFIFQYYREEENGRGNFPPRFSGLQFPNYSSELNVNALELDDSALYLCATSGQGRGYTFGSGTRLTVV.

This chain joins TRBV18 and TRBJ2-5; maybe TRBD1 (5 bases). This CDR3 spans 13 amino acids. Per the germline V gene, CDR1 is KGHSH and CDR2 is LQKENI. The germline V and J ends were trimmed by 3 bases and 0 bases, with 5 bases remaining between them. CDR3 nucleotide sequence: TGTGCCAGCTCACCGACAGACCAAGAGACCCAGTACTTC. This translates into CASSPTDQETQYF.

In DNA form, the CDR3 reads TGTGCCAGCAGCCTGGACAGGGTGAATGAAGCTTTCTTT. Translating gives CASSLDRVNEAFF. V usage is TRBV2 and J usage is TRBJ1-1; 8 bases align to TRBD1. This CDR3 is 13 amino acids long. After removal of 6 bases from V and 7 bases from J, the junction contained 7 bases not matched to a gene. CDR1 SNHLY and CDR2 FYNNEI come from the germline V gene.

This clone was recorded only once. V is TRBV10-3 and J is TRBJ2-7; TRBD1 is a possible D gene (6 bases). Between the trimmed V and J ends, which lost 2 bases and 0 bases, there was a span of 8 bases. There are 14 residues in the CDR3. Germline V CDR1 and CDR2: ENHRY, SYGVKD. The CDR3 reads CAISETDSSYEQYF. Here the CDR3 DNA reads TGTGCCATCAGTGAGACGGACAGCTCCTACGAGCAGTACTTC.

The chain carries TRBV3-1 (or the pseudogene TRBV3-2) and TRBJ1-1; 8 bases are shared with TRBD1. Germline lookup yields CDR1 LGHDT and CDR2 YNNKEL (reference sequence). CDR3 size: 13 residues. With V trimmed by 5 bases and J by 6 bases, 5 bases remained unmatched. Here the CDR3 DNA reads TGTGCCAGCAGCGGACAGGGACCCTCTGAAGCTTTCTTT. Its protein is CASSGQGPSEAFF.

The gene calls are TRBV6-5 and TRBJ1-1; 11 nucleotides line up with TRBD1. This CDR3 has 14 residues. The germline V gene encodes CDR1 MNHEY and CDR2 SVGAGI. V lost 6 bases, J lost 5 bases, and 5 bases stayed unmatched. The chain's CDR3 is CASSPDRGRTEAFF. DNA of the CDR3: TGTGCCAGCAGCCCGGACAGGGGGCGGACTGAAGCTTTCTTT.

This chain links TRBV3-1 (or the pseudogene TRBV3-2) with TRBJ1-1, with D uncertain. Germline CDR1 LGHDT, CDR2 YNNKEL (reference sequence). The CDR3 spans 12 residues. The ends were cut back, 1 base at V and 7 bases at J, with 7 bases in the middle. The CDR3 spells CASSQGGIEAFF. In DNA form, the CDR3 reads TGTGCCAGCAGCCAAGGAGGGATTGAAGCTTTCTTT.

V usage is TRBV19 and J usage is TRBJ1-5, with 8 bases fitting TRBD1. Germline V gene data show CDR1 as LNHDA and CDR2 as SQIVND (reference sequence). This CDR3 comprises 15 residues. V lost 3 bases to trimming and J lost 2 bases; unmatched junction nucleotides: 3. CDR3 DNA: TGTGCCAGTAGTATCGAGGACAGGGGCAATCAGCCCCAGCATTTT. Its protein is CASSIEDRGNQPQHF.

J is TRBJ2-5 and V is TRBV7-6; 12 bases align to TRBD2. Trimming removed 6 bases from V and 5 bases from J; junction bases left unmatched: 7. CDR3 size: 15 residues. Looked up from germline, CDR1 is SGHVS and CDR2 is FNYEAQ. The CDR3 nucleotides are TGTGCCAGCAGTCCTAGCGGGGGGGCCCTGGAGACCCAGTACTTC. Its protein is CASSPSGGALETQYF.